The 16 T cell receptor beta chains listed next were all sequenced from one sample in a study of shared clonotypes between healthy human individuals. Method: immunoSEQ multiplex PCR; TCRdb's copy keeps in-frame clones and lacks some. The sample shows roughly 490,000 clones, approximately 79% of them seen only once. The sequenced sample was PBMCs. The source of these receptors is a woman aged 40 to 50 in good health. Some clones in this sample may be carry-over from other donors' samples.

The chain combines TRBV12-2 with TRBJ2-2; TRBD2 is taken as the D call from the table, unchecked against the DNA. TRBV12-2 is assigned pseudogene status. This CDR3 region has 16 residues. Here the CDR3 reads CASRLGRGRDTGELFF. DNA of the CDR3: TGTGCAAGTCGCTTAGGACGCGGGAGGGACACCGGGGAGCTGTTTTTT.

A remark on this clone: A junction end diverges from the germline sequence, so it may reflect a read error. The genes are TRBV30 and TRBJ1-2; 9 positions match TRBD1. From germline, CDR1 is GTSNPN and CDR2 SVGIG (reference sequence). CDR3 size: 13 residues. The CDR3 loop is CAWGDREWDGDTF. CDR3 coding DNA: TGTGCCTGGGGGGACAGGGAATGGGATGGCGACACCTTC.

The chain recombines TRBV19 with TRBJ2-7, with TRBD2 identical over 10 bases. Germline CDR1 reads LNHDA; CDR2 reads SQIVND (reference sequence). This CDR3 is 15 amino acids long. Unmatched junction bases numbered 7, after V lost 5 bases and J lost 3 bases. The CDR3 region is CASSVGLAVLYEQYF. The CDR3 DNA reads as TGTGCCAGTAGTGTCGGACTAGCGGTCCTCTACGAGCAGTACTTC. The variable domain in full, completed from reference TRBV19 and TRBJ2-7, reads DGGITQSPKYLFRKEGQNVTLSCEQNLNHDAMYWYRQDPGQGLRLIYYSQIVNDFQKGDIAEGYSVSREKKESFPLTVTSAQKNPTAFYLCASSVGLAVLYEQYFGPGTRLTVT.

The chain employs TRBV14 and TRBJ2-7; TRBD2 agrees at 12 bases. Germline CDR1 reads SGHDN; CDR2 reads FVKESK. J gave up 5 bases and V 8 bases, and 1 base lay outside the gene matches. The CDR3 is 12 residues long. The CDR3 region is CASSSGRDEQYF. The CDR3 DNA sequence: TGTGCCAGCTCTAGCGGGAGGGACGAGCAGTACTTC.

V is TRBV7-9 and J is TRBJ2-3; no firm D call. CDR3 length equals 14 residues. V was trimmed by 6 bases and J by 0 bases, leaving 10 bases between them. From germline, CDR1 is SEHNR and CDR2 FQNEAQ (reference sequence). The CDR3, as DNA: TGTGCCAGCAGAGCCAGCTCGAGCACAGATACGCAGTATTTT. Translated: CASRASSSTDTQYF.

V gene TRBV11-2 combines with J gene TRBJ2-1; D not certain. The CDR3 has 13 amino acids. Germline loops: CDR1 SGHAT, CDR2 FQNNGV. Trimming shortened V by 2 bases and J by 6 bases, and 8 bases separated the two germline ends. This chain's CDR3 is CASSLWAFNEQFF. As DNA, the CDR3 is TGTGCCAGCAGCTTATGGGCTTTCAATGAGCAGTTCTTC.

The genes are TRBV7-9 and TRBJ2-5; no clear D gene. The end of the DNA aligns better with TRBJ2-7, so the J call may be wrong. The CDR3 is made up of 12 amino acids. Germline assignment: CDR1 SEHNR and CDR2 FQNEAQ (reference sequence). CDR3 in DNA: TGTGCCAGCCAGGACGGTCCTTACGAGCAGTACTTC. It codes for CASQDGPYEQYF.

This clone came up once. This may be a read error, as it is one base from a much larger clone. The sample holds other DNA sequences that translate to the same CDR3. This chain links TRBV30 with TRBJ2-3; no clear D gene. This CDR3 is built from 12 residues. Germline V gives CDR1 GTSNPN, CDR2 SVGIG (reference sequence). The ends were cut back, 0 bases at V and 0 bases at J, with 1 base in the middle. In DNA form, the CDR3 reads TGTGCCTGGAGTGTCAGCACAGATACGCAGTATTTT. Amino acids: CAWSVSTDTQYF.

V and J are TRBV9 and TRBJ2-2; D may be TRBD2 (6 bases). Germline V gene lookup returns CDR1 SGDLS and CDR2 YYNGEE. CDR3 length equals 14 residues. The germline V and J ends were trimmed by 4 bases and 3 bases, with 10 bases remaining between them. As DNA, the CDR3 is TGTGCCAGCAGCCGGGACTCCTACACCGGGGAGCTGTTTTTT. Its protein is CASSRDSYTGELFF.

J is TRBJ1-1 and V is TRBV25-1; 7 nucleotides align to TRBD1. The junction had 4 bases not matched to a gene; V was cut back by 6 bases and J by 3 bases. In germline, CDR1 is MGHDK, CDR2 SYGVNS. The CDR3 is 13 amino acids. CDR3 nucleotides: TGTGCCAGCAGCCTCACAGGGGACACTGAAGCTTTCTTT. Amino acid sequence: CASSLTGDTEAFF.

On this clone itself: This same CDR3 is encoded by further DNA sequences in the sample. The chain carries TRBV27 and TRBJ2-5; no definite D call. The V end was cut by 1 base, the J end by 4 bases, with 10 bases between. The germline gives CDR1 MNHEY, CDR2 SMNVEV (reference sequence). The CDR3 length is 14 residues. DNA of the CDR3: TGTGCCAGCAGTTTATTTCCAGGAGCAGAGACCCAGTACTTC. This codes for CASSLFPGAETQYF.

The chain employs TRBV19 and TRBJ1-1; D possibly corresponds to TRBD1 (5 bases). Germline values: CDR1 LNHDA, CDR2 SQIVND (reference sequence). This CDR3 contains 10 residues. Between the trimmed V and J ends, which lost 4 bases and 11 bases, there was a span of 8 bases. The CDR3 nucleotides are TGTGCCAGTAGTACAGGGATTGCTTTCTTT. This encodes CASSTGIAFF. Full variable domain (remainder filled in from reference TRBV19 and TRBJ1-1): DGGITQSPKYLFRKEGQNVTLSCEQNLNHDAMYWYRQDPGQGLRLIYYSQIVNDFQKGDIAEGYSVSREKKESFPLTVTSAQKNPTAFYLCASSTGIAFFGQGTRLTVV.

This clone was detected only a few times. CDR3: CASSLLNSGGTEAFF. For the CDR3, the DNA is TGTGCCAGCAGCTTACTAAACTCAGGAGGCACTGAAGCTTTCTTT. The chain has TRBV7-9 and TRBJ1-1; D uncertain. V was cut by 2 bases and J by 4 bases, with 14 bases left in between. Looked up from germline, CDR1 is SEHNR and CDR2 is FQNEAQ (reference sequence). This CDR3 has 15 amino acids.

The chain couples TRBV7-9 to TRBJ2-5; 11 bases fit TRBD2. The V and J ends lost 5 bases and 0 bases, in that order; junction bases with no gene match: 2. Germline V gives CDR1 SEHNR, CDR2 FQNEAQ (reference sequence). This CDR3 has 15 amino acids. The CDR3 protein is CASSPGLADQETQYF. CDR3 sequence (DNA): TGTGCCAGCAGCCCGGGACTAGCGGACCAAGAGACCCAGTACTTC.

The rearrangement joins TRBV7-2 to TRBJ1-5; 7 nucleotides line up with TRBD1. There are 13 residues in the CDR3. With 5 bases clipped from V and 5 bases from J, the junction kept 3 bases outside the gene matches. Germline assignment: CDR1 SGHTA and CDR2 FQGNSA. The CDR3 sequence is CASSMTGYQPQHF. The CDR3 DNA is TGTGCCAGCAGCATGACAGGGTATCAGCCCCAGCATTTT.

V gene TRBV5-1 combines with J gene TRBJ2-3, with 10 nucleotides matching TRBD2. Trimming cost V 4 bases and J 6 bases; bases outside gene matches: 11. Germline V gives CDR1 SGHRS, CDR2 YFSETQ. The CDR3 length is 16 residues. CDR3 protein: CASSTLLAGDGDTQYF. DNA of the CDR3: TGCGCCAGCAGCACCCTTCTAGCGGGAGACGGGGATACGCAGTATTTT.